Below, 29 T cell receptor beta chains from the same sample are listed, as sequenced in a study of tumor-infiltrating lymphocytes in primary liver carcinoma. A primer in the constant region served to generate TCR beta cDNA from approximately 500 ng of total RNA. Slightly modified ARM-PCR with three nested multiplex PCR rounds yielded TCR beta libraries. The first two PCR rounds, around 11 cycles each, used TRBV1-TRBV30 forward primers and a C-beta reverse primer. TCRdb reprocessed the multiplex PCR reads with MiXCR, giving one entry per CDR3 protein. The sample lists 80,000 or so distinct CDR3 sequences, 65% to 75% seen once, with about 13% in the top ten. It was from roughly 20-30 mg of unsorted bulk tissue that RNA and DNA were co-extracted. The sequenced sample consisted of liver tumor tissue from sampling region 4. The subset denotes: tumor region T4, right-lateral pole. Receptor source: a woman aged 60-75 years with primary liver carcinoma and hepatitis B virus infection.

In the case of this clonotype: A junction boundary mismatches the germline segment, possibly from a read error. The rearrangement uses TRBV12-3 or TRBV12-4 and TRBJ1-2, with 7 bases aligning to TRBD1. This CDR3 is built from 15 residues. The CDR3 coding sequence is TGCGCCAGCGGTTTAGGAACAGGGGCTAGCTATGGCTACACCTTC. Residues: CASGLGTGASYGYTF.

With respect to this clonotype: Since a much larger clone is just one base distant, this may be a read error. V and J are TRBV28 and TRBJ2-5; perhaps D is TRBD1 or TRBD2 (5 bases each). Germline V gives CDR1 MDHEN, CDR2 SYDVKM. This CDR3 is 17 amino acids long. V lost 8 bases, J lost 1 base, and 23 bases lay in between. CDR3 sequence: CASGWDGWGPTQETQYF. In nucleotides, the CDR3 is TGTGCCAGCGGTTGGGACGGGTGGGGCCCAACCCAAGAGACCCAGTACTTC.

This clonotype was counted a few times. Its ends do not fully match the called genes, so a read error is possible. This chain connects TRBV30 to TRBJ1-2, with D possibly TRBD1 on 6 matching bases. CDR1 is GTSNPN, CDR2 SVGIG, per germline (reference sequence). The CDR3 spans 16 residues. DNA of the CDR3: TGTGTCTGGAGTGTTTCACAGGGAGTCCCCATCTATGGCTACACCTTC. Translated, it gives CVWSVSQGVPIYGYTF. Full variable domain (missing parts from reference TRBV30 and TRBJ1-2): SQTIHQWPATLVQPVGSPLSLECTVEGTSNPNLYWYRQAAGRGLQLLFYSVGIGQISSEVPQNLSASRPQDRQFILSSKKLLLSDSGFYLCVWSVSQGVPIYGYTFGSGTRLTVV.

Worth noting for this clonotype: The junction does not match germline at one end; this may be a read error. J is TRBJ2-1 and V is TRBV5-1, with 11 bases aligning to TRBD2. Germline V CDR1 and CDR2: SGHRS, YFSETQ. This CDR3 has 16 residues. CDR3 sequence reads: CASSLTSGSSYNKQSF. The CDR3 DNA reads as TGCGCCAGCAGCTTGACTAGCGGGAGTTCCTACAATAAGCAGTCCTTC.

The table lists this clonotype with a few counts. The junction shows a germline mismatch at one end, possibly a read error. The CDR3 here is CASSLENIQHF. The DNA of the CDR3 is TGTGCCAGCAGCTTAGAGAACATTCAGCACTTC. This chain joins TRBV7-9 and TRBJ2-4; D not resolved. Germline V gives CDR1 SEHNR, CDR2 FQNEAQ (reference sequence). The CDR3 is made up of 11 amino acids.

Comment on this clonotype: A much larger clone sits a single nucleotide away, making a read error possible. This rearrangement joins TRBV5-1 to TRBJ2-2; 10 nucleotides agree with TRBD2. V was pared by 3 bases and J by 11 bases, with 10 bases of the junction left unmatched. Germline-derived CDR1 and CDR2 are SGHRS and YFSETQ. This CDR3 is built from 15 residues. CDR3 sequence: CASSSSGGRFRELFF. CDR3 nucleotide sequence: TGCGCCAGCAGCTCTAGCGGGGGTAGGTTTCGAGAGCTGTTTTTT.

This clonotype was counted at least ten times. This chain's CDR3 is CASSILAGVMTDTQYF. The DNA for the CDR3 is TGTGCCAGCAGTATCCTAGCGGGAGTAATGACAGATACGCAGTATTTT. V gene TRBV28 combines with J gene TRBJ2-3; 10 bases agree with TRBD2. Germline V gives CDR1 MDHEN, CDR2 SYDVKM. The CDR3 extends over 16 amino acids. The trim removed 5 bases at V and 3 bases at J, leaving 8 bases unmatched.

Regarding this clonotype: A read error may produce the germline difference seen at one junction end. This chain uses TRBV12-3 or TRBV12-4 with TRBJ1-1, with D hard to call. The CDR3 covers 12 residues. For the CDR3, the DNA is TGTGCCAGCGTCCGGATAAGTACTGGAGCTTTCTTT. It yields the protein CASVRISTGAFF.

Notes on this clonotype: The junction does not match germline at one end; this may be a read error. The chain uses TRBV4-1 and TRBJ1-2, with D unclear. The V gene's germline CDR1 is MGHRA and CDR2 YSYEKL. This CDR3 region has 13 residues. The DNA of the CDR3 is TGCGCCGGCAGCTACGACCCTAACTACGGCTACACCTTC. It is translated as CAGSYDPNYGYTF.

This clonotype was picked up one time. The germline gene is not matched at one end of the junction; a read error may be the cause. The gene calls are TRBV10-1 and TRBJ2-5, with 9 nucleotides matching TRBD1. This CDR3 has 15 residues. Germline loops: CDR1 WNHNN, CDR2 SYGVQD (reference sequence). Here the CDR3 DNA reads TGCGCCAGCAGCGAAGGGTCGACAGGGGGAGAGATCCAGTACTTC. This codes for CASSEGSTGGEIQYF.

This clonotype occurred many times. The rearrangement links TRBV12-3 or TRBV12-4 to TRBJ2-5; 9 nucleotides match TRBD1. The CDR3 is 15 residues long. Trimming took 3 bases from V and 5 from J; bases not matched to a gene: 7. The CDR3 here is CASSFSTGGAETQYF. Here the CDR3 DNA reads TGTGCCAGCAGTTTTTCCACAGGGGGCGCGGAGACCCAGTACTTC.

The rearrangement uses TRBV20-1 and TRBJ2-7, with D unclear. Germline assignment: CDR1 DFQATT and CDR2 SNEGSKA (reference sequence). The CDR3 is 11 amino acids. The V end was cut by 7 bases, the J end by 1 base, with 8 bases between. In DNA, the CDR3 is TGCAGTGGCGCGTTATCCTACGAGCAGTACTTC. Translated, it gives CSGALSYEQYF.

A note on this clonotype: At one boundary the junction diverges from the germline segment, which might be a read error. V is TRBV11-2 and J is TRBJ2-1, with unresolved D. CDR1 SGHAT and CDR2 FQNNGV come from the germline V gene. The CDR3 has 17 residues. CDR3 in amino acids: CVSSFTPLRSSYNEQFF. In DNA form, the CDR3 reads TGTGTCAGTAGCTTTACCCCACTGAGGAGCTCCTATAATGAGCAGTTCTTC.

As for this clonotype: The junction shows a germline mismatch at one end, possibly a read error. The gene calls are TRBV7-8 and TRBJ1-5; a possible D gene is TRBD1 (5 bases). From germline, CDR1 is SGHVS and CDR2 FQNEAQ. This CDR3 is 16 amino acids long. CDR3 bases: TGTGCTAGCAGCCCGTTGGCGGGGACGAGCGATCAGCCCCAGCATTTT. Translation: CASSPLAGTSDQPQHF.

The chain recombines TRBV11-2 with TRBJ2-5; D is unresolved. CDR1 is SGHAT, CDR2 FQNNGV, per germline. This CDR3 contains 13 residues. V was trimmed by 4 bases and J by 14 bases, leaving 20 bases between them. CDR3 nucleotide sequence: TGTGCCAGCAGCTCAGATATCGAGGACCACGAATACTTC. It translates to CASSSDIEDHEYF.

The V call is TRBV11-2, the J call TRBJ1-6; unclear D gene. CDR3 size: 14 residues. Germline-derived CDR1 and CDR2 are SGHAT and FQNNGV. V was pared by 7 bases and J by 5 bases, with 12 bases between. Written as DNA, the CDR3 is TGTGCCAGCATCCTTGGTGGGCATAATTCACCCCTCCACTTT. This sequence encodes CASILGGHNSPLHF.

Notes on this clonotype: One end of the junction is discordant with germline, which a read error may explain. This chain uses TRBV6-2 or TRBV6-3 with TRBJ1-1, with TRBD1 identical over 11 bases. In germline, CDR1 is MNHEY, CDR2 SVGEGT. CDR3 length: 15 residues. CDR3 bases: TGTGCCAGCAGTCCCTGGGACAGGGGGTTCATTGAAGTTTTCTTT. Its protein is CASSPWDRGFIEVFF.

This clonotype has only a few counts. One end of the junction does not line up with germline, which may come from a read error. V gene TRBV4-2 combines with J gene TRBJ2-7; TRBD1 agrees at 7 bases. The V gene's germline CDR1 is LGHNA and CDR2 YNFKEQ. This CDR3 contains 15 residues. CDR3 region: CAGSQDPRGRDEQYF. In nucleotides, the CDR3 is TGTGCCGGCAGCCAAGACCCAAGGGGGCGAGACGAGCAGTACTTC.

In the case of this clonotype: A much more abundant neighbour one base away suggests this may be a read error. The chain is built from TRBV7-9 and TRBJ2-7, with no clear D. This CDR3 region has 13 residues. The germline V gene has CDR1 SEHNR and CDR2 FQNEAQ (reference sequence). The CDR3 coding sequence is TGTGTCAGCAGCTTCCCCAATACCTACGAGCAGTACTTC. The encoded protein is CVSSFPNTYEQYF.

This clonotype was counted at least ten times. The chain carries TRBV28 and TRBJ1-2; D perhaps matches TRBD1 (6 bases). The germline V and J ends were trimmed by 3 bases and 4 bases, with 12 bases remaining between them. CDR3 length equals 14 residues. The germline V gene has CDR1 MDHEN and CDR2 SYDVKM. CDR3 nucleotides: TGTGCCAGCAGTTTCGGGGGCAATCTCTATGGCTACACCTTC. This sequence encodes CASSFGGNLYGYTF.

This clonotype was counted a single time. The junction does not match germline at one end; this may be a read error. The chain combines TRBV6-5 with TRBJ1-6; D unclear. The CDR3 spans 14 residues. CDR1 MNHEY and CDR2 SVGAGI come from the germline V gene. CDR3 sequence (DNA): TGTGTCAGCAGTTACGGGAGCTATAACTCACCCCTCCACTTT. Translation gives CVSSYGSYNSPLHF.

The chain joins TRBV12-3 or TRBV12-4 to TRBJ2-7, with D uncertain. This CDR3 is built from 12 residues. V shed 5 bases and J shed 6 bases, with 11 bases lying between them. The CDR3 is CASSRLEGEQYV. The CDR3 bases are TGTGCCAGCAGTCGACTGGAAGGCGAGCAGTACGTC.

With regard to this clonotype: The conserved closing phenylalanine or tryptophan is absent in this CDR3, likely reflecting a read error. This chain joins TRBV11-3 and TRBJ1-5; TRBD1 might be the D (5 bases). The CDR3 is made up of 13 amino acids. Germline V lookup: CDR1 SGHNT, CDR2 YENEEA. CDR3: CGSSINRNQPQHL. The CDR3 bases are TGTGGCAGCAGCATTAACAGGAATCAGCCCCAGCATCTC.

This chain uses TRBV4-2 with TRBJ2-7; TRBD2 aligns across 11 bases. The CDR3 has 15 amino acids. Per germline, CDR1 LGHNA and CDR2 YNFKEQ. The J segment lost 4 bases and the V segment lost 4 bases, leaving 6 bases of the junction unmatched. This CDR3 reads CASSLGLAGGYEQYF. The CDR3 DNA follows: TGTGCCAGCAGCCTCGGACTAGCGGGTGGGTACGAGCAGTACTTC.

The genes are TRBV11-2 and TRBJ1-4; TRBD1 might be the D (5 bases). Between the trimmed V and J ends, which lost 9 bases and 0 bases, there was a span of 11 bases. The CDR3 has 14 residues. Germline-derived CDR1 and CDR2 are SGHAT and FQNNGV. CDR3 bases: TGTGCCAGTACACTACAGGCAACTAATGAAAAACTGTTTTTT. Encoded protein: CASTLQATNEKLFF.

This clonotype is a singleton in its sample. The chain is built from TRBV28 and TRBJ2-7, with 8 bases identical to TRBD2. Unmatched junction bases numbered 11, after V lost 9 bases and J lost 4 bases. Germline CDR1 MDHEN, CDR2 SYDVKM. CDR3 length: 14 amino acids. The CDR3 nucleotides read TGTGCCAGTACGGTGCGGGGGGCGGGGTACGAGCAGTACTTC. It is translated as CASTVRGAGYEQYF.

In the case of this clonotype: The conserved phenylalanine or tryptophan normally closing the CDR3 is absent here, so this likely arose from a read error. This sequence joins TRBV12-3 or TRBV12-4 and TRBJ2-5; D gene unclear. The CDR3 consists of 11 residues. CDR3 region: CVSSLSETQYL. Here the CDR3 DNA reads TGTGTCAGCAGTTTATCGGAGACCCAGTACCTC.

Comments on this clonotype: No conserved phenylalanine or tryptophan ends this CDR3, so it is likely a read error. The chain carries TRBV11-2 and TRBJ1-1; 7 nucleotides agree with TRBD1. The CDR3 is 18 amino acids. The germline gives CDR1 SGHAT, CDR2 FQNNGV. CDR3 sequence reads: CASSLGSGRGTVSTKAFL. CDR3 DNA: TGTGCGAGCAGCTTAGGTTCAGGTAGGGGGACAGTGAGCACTAAAGCTTTCTTG.

Of note for this clonotype: The junction departs from the called germline gene at one end, perhaps through a read error. The chain has TRBV7-3 and TRBJ2-1; D perhaps matches TRBD2 (5 bases). The length of the CDR3 is 16 residues. The germline CDR1 and CDR2 sequences are SGHTA and FQGTGA. CDR3 sequence reads: CASSLSSGIGANGQFF. The CDR3 bases are TGTGCCAGCAGCTTATCGTCCGGGATTGGAGCGAATGGGCAGTTCTTC.